The clone carrying this T cell receptor (beta chain) was observed many times. The sample belongs to a study of T cells in Graves' hyperthyroidism and ophthalmopathy. Amplified TCR beta CDR3 regions came from RNA transcripts. The HTBI primer set drove a first-round RT-PCR of the TCR CDR3. TCRdb called the multiplex PCR reads again in MiXCR, with one record for every CDR3 protein. The sample yields about 270,000 distinct CDR3 sequences, 12% to 15% seen once. The study enrolled patients aged 18 to 65 with newly diagnosed hyperthyroidism of under 2 months' duration. The blood sample dates from first hyperthyroidism diagnosis, preceding any ophthalmopathy symptoms. Sequenced material: blood. This clonotype was obtained from a woman in her forties or fifties with Graves' hyperthyroidism that later progressed to Graves' ophthalmopathy.

For the CDR3, the DNA is TGTGCCATCACCCCGGGCACAGGGAGGACTGAAGCTTTCTTT. The encoded protein is CAITPGTGRTEAFF. V and J are TRBV10-3 and TRBJ1-1; possible D gene TRBD1, 6 bases. V dropped 7 bases and J dropped 5 bases, with 17 bases sitting between them. The CDR3 covers 14 residues. Germline assignment: CDR1 ENHRY and CDR2 SYGVKD.